This entry lists 11 T cell receptor beta chains sequenced from one sample in a study of blood T cell repertoires in COVID-19. TCRdb keeps only in-frame clones here, not all; method: immunoSEQ multiplex PCR. The table records about 190,000 clones, around 85% of them present only once. Sample: peripheral blood. The receptors were sampled from a woman aged 45 to 65 with acute or convalescent COVID-19.

The chain employs TRBV12-3 or TRBV12-4 and TRBJ1-2; D not resolved. The V end was cut by 6 bases, the J end by 8 bases, with 13 bases between. This CDR3 is built from 12 residues. The CDR3 nucleotides read TGTGCCAGCAGAGGCCTCGCGAGGGGCTACACCTTC. Protein: CASRGLARGYTF.

The CDR3 nucleotides are TGCGCCAGCAGCCGGACAGGGGGCCAGACTGAAGCTTTCTTT. This encodes CASSRTGGQTEAFF. The chain combines TRBV5-1 with TRBJ1-1; 11 bases line up with TRBD1. The trim removed 4 bases at V and 5 bases at J, leaving 4 bases unmatched. Germline V gene lookup returns CDR1 SGHRS and CDR2 YFSETQ. The CDR3 contains 14 residues.

The chain has TRBV19 and TRBJ2-7; the match to TRBD2 covers 10 bases. Germline lookup yields CDR1 LNHDA and CDR2 SQIVND (reference sequence). The V and J ends lost 3 bases and 2 bases, in that order; junction bases with no gene match: 1. CDR3 length: 14 amino acids. CDR3 amino acids: CASSISGRAYEQYF. As DNA, the CDR3 is TGTGCCAGTAGTATCAGCGGGAGGGCCTACGAGCAGTACTTC.

This CDR3 is CASSRTGGSTGELFF. The DNA for the CDR3 is TGCGCCAGCAGCCGAACAGGGGGATCCACCGGGGAGCTGTTTTTT. The chain recombines TRBV4-3 with TRBJ2-2; 8 bases are a match to TRBD1. V lost 4 bases to trimming and J lost 4 bases; unmatched junction nucleotides: 5. CDR3 length: 15 residues. CDR1 is LGHNA, CDR2 YSLEER, per germline.

This clone turned up a few times. The V call is TRBV10-2, the J call TRBJ1-5; D ambiguous. CDR3 size: 14 residues. V was cut by 3 bases and J by 2 bases, with 8 bases left in between. The germline gives CDR1 WSHSY, CDR2 SAAADI. CDR3 DNA sequence: TGCGCCAGCAGTGACAGGCCCGGCAATCAGCCCCAGCATTTT. The encoded protein is CASSDRPGNQPQHF.

The CDR3: CASSPDRVNGNTIYF. The DNA of the CDR3 is TGTGCCAGCTCACCGGACAGGGTTAATGGAAACACCATATATTTT. J is TRBJ1-3 and V is TRBV18; 8 nucleotides agree with TRBD1. J gave up 3 bases and V 3 bases, and 4 bases lay outside the gene matches. The CDR3 loop spans 15 amino acids. Germline V gives CDR1 KGHSH, CDR2 LQKENI.

This chain links TRBV30 with TRBJ2-5; no clear D gene. CDR3 size: 12 residues. Between the trimmed V and J ends, which lost 3 bases and 5 bases, there was a span of 10 bases. The germline V gene has CDR1 GTSNPN and CDR2 SVGIG (reference sequence). The CDR3, as DNA: TGTGCCTGGAGCGTCTCGGAGGAGACCCAGTACTTC. It yields the protein CAWSVSEETQYF.

V usage is TRBV4-1 and J usage is TRBJ1-5, with 7 bases aligning to TRBD1. J lost 5 bases, V lost 0 bases, and 4 bases had no gene match. The germline gives CDR1 MGHRA, CDR2 YSYEKL. The CDR3 length is 15 residues. The DNA for the CDR3 is TGCGCCAGCAGCCAAGAGGGCCAGGGGGATCAGCCCCAGCATTTT. Amino acid sequence: CASSQEGQGDQPQHF.

The genes are TRBV19 and TRBJ2-3, with a tentative D call TRBD1 (5 bases). The CDR3 runs 13 residues. Germline V gene lookup returns CDR1 LNHDA and CDR2 SQIVND (reference sequence). The germline V and J ends were trimmed by 5 bases and 6 bases, with 12 bases remaining between them. CDR3 in amino acids: CASSFKQVDTQYF. The CDR3 region has the DNA TGTGCCAGTAGTTTTAAACAGGTCGATACGCAGTATTTT.

This clone has just a few counts. The rearrangement links TRBV29-1 to TRBJ1-1; maybe TRBD1 (5 bases). Germline-derived CDR1 and CDR2 are SQVTM and ANQGSEA. Trimming took off 7 bases at V and 4 bases at J, with 16 bases between the two ends. The CDR3 covers 13 residues. The CDR3 DNA reads TGCAGCGCCGGGGAGGGGCGTAGCACTGAAGCTTTCTTT. Residues: CSAGEGRSTEAFF.

The chain couples TRBV3-1 (or the pseudogene TRBV3-2) to TRBJ2-1; D unclear. The CDR3 spans 16 residues. V was trimmed by 3 bases and J by 0 bases, leaving 12 bases between them. Per germline, CDR1 LGHDT and CDR2 YNNKEL (reference sequence). The CDR3 DNA reads TGTGCCAGCAGCCAGCATGGCGGTAGCTCCTACAATGAGCAGTTCTTC. It specifies CASSQHGGSSYNEQFF.